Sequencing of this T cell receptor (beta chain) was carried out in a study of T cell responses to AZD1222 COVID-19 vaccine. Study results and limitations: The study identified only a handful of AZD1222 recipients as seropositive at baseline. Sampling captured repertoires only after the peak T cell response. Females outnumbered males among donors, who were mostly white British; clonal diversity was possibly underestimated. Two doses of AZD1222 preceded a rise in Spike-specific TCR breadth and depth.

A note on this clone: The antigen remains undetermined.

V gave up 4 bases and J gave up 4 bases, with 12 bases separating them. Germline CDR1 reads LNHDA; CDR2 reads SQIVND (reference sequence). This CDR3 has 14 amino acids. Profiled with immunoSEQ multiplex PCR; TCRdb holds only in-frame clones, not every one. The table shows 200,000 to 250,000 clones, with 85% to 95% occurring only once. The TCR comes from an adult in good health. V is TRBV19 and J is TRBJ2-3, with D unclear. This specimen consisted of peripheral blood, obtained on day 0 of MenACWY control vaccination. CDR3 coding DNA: TGTGCCAGTAGTAGGGGATTGGGCCCAGATACGCAGTATTTT. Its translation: CASSRGLGPDTQYF.